Given below is one TCR beta chain in context. Its cognate antigen is unknown. Different DNA sequences within this sample yield the same CDR3. These data originate in a study of siplizumab effects on memory and regulatory T cells. Assay: immunoSEQ multiplex PCR; the TCRdb copy retains only in-frame clones and omits some. The table lists 60,000 to 80,000 clones, around 78% of them singletons. Study outcomes and limitations: With siplizumab, cumulative frequency of CD4+ memory-derived alloreactive sequences dropped significantly. Few alloreactive clones mapped to unstimulated subsets. No functional test confirmed suppression by proliferating siplizumab-culture Tregs.

The germline V gene encodes CDR1 SEHNR and CDR2 FQNEAQ (reference sequence). The CDR3 loop spans 14 amino acids. Trimming cost V 2 bases and J 1 base, with 8 bases left between them. The clonotype was recovered from a human donor in good health. The sequencing sample was made of memory CD4+ T cells sorted from blood. The V call is TRBV7-9, the J call TRBJ1-1; D gene ambiguous. For the CDR3, the DNA is TGTGCCAGCAGCTTACAGGCAGGGAACACTGAAGCTTTCTTT. It codes for CASSLQAGNTEAFF.